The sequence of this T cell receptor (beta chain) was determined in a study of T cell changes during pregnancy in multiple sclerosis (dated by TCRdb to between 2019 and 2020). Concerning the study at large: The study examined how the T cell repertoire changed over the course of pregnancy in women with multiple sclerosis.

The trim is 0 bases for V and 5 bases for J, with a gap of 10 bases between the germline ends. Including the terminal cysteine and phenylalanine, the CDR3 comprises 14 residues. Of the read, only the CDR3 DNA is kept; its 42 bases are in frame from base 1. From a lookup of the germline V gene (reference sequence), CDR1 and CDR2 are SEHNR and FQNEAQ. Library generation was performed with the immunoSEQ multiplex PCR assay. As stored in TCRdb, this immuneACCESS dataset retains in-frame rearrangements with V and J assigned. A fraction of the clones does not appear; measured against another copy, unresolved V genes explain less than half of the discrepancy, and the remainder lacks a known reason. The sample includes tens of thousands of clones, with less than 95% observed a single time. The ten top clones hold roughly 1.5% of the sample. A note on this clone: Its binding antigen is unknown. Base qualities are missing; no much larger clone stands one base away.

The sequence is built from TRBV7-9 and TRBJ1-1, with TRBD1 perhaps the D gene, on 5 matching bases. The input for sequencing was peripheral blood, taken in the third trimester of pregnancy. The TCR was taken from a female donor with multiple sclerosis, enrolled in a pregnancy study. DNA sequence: TGTGCCAGCAGCTTAGCGGATGGGGGGACTGAAGCTTTCTTT. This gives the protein CASSLADGGTEAFF.